This T cell receptor beta chain comes out of a study of T-cell reconstitution after alpha-beta-depleted transplantation in children. The CDR3 has 15 residues. Trimming shortened V by 0 bases and J by 5 bases, and 13 bases separated the two germline ends. Germline CDR1 is MNHEY and CDR2 is SVGEGT. Preparation of the TCRbeta library was carried out with unique molecular identifiers. TCRdb passed the PCR reads through MiXCR, listing each CDR3 protein once. The data contain about 540,000 distinct CDR3 sequences, about 16% of them singletons. The chain recombines TRBV6-2 or TRBV6-3 with TRBJ1-1, with D possibly being TRBD1 (5 bases). Sequences were derived from PBMCs from the stem cell graft donor, sampled from the stem cell graft. This clonotype originated in a human donor who donated a stem cell graft to a child with acute lymphoblastic leukemia. This chain's CDR3 is CASSYSGQGPTEAFF. As DNA, the CDR3 is TGTGCCAGCAGTTACTCCGGTCAGGGTCCTACTGAAGCTTTCTTT.